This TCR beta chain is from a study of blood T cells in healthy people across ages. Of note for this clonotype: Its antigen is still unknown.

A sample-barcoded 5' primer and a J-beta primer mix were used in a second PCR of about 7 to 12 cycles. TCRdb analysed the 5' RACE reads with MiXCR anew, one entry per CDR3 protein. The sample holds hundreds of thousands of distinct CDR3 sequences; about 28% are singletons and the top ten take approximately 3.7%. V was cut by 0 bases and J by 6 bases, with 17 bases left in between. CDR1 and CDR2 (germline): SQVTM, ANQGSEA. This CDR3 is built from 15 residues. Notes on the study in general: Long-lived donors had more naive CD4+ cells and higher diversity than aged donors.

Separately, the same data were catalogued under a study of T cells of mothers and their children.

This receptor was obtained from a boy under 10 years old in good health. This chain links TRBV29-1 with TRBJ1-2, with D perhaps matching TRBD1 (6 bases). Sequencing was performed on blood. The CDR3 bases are TGCAGCGTTGAAGATCATCCGGGGGCGCCTAATGGCTACACCTTC. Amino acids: CSVEDHPGAPNGYTF.